This T cell receptor (beta chain) was documented in a study of CD8+CD57+ T cells in acquired aplastic anemia. Germline lookup yields CDR1 PRHDT and CDR2 FYEKMQ (reference sequence). The CDR3 loop spans 16 amino acids. The V end lost 5 bases, the J end lost 0 bases, and 17 bases lay between the germline ends. Genomic DNA provided the template from which TCR beta VDJ and CDR3 profiles were obtained. In TCRdb, the reads were re-called with MiXCR into one record per CDR3 protein. The table includes about 470,000 distinct CDR3 sequences, under 40% detected once. It was patients with CD8+CD57+ cell expansion by flow cytometry who were chosen for sequencing. This clonotype has only a few counts. Its specificity is unknown. Findings and limits, study-wide: Between patients and controls, CD8+ Simpson's diversity did not vary significantly.

Material for sequencing was sorted CD4+, CD8+, or CD8+CD57+ T cells (not recorded which) from PBMCs. The gene calls are TRBV13 and TRBJ2-7; D may be TRBD1 or TRBD2 (5 bases each). The receptor was derived from a human donor with aplastic anemia. This CDR3 reads CASSMKVGTSSYEQYF. Written as DNA, the CDR3 is TGTGCCAGCAGCATGAAGGTGGGGACGAGCTCCTACGAGCAGTACTTC. Combining the CDR3 with reference TRBV13 and TRBJ2-7 gives the whole variable domain AAGVIQSPRHLIKEKRETATLKCYPIPRHDTVYWYQQGPGQDPQFLISFYEKMQSDKGSIPDRFSAQQFSDYHSELNMSSLELGDSALYFCASSMKVGTSSYEQYFGPGTRLTVT.